This entry lists 21 T cell receptor beta chains sequenced from one sample in a study of esophageal squamous cell carcinoma under preoperative chemotherapy. TCRdb processed the PCR reads anew with MiXCR; each CDR3 protein has one entry. The data contain roughly 32,000 distinct CDR3 sequences, roughly 52% of them singletons. This sample's time point: before preoperative PTX-NDP chemotherapy. Sample collection occurred from a patient given preoperative chemotherapy. The source of these receptors is a human donor with esophageal squamous cell carcinoma. The donor label of this sample is uncertain.

The rearrangement joins TRBV20-1 to TRBJ2-5, with a possible D match to TRBD1 (5 bases). Germline assignment: CDR1 DFQATT and CDR2 SNEGSKA (reference sequence). V was cut by 2 bases and J by 0 bases, with 10 bases left in between. The CDR3 runs to 14 residues. The CDR3 sequence is CSARQGRHQETQYF. The CDR3 DNA reads TGCAGTGCTAGACAGGGAAGGCACCAAGAGACCCAGTACTTC.

This clonotype is judged medium-sized. V gene TRBV7-2 combines with J gene TRBJ2-5, with D hard to call. The ends were cut back, 4 bases at V and 11 bases at J, with 14 bases in the middle. The CDR3 contains 12 residues. Germline V lookup: CDR1 SGHTA, CDR2 FQGNSA. The CDR3 sequence is CASSWSVNEQYF. In DNA form, the CDR3 reads TGTGCCAGCAGCTGGTCGGTCAATGAGCAGTACTTC. Complete variable domain (other parts from reference TRBV7-2 and TRBJ2-5): GAGVSQSPSNKVTEKGKDVELRCDPISGHTALYWYRQSLGQGLEFLIYFQGNSAPDKSGLPSDRFSAERTGGSVSTLTIQRTQQEDSAVYLCASSWSVNEQYFGPGTRLLVL.

The chain recombines TRBV28 with TRBJ2-4; no reliable D call. The germline V gene has CDR1 MDHEN and CDR2 SYDVKM. V shed 1 base and J shed 0 bases, with 7 bases lying between them. This CDR3 has 15 residues. The CDR3 nucleotides read TGTGCCAGCAGTTTATTCCCCGTAGCCAAAAACATTCAGTACTTC. Protein sequence: CASSLFPVAKNIQYF.

As to this clonotype: A junction end diverges from the germline sequence, so it may reflect a read error. The chain recombines TRBV7-2 with TRBJ2-5, with TRBD2 matching 7 bases. The CDR3 covers 14 residues. Germline V lookup: CDR1 SGHTA, CDR2 FQGNSA. The CDR3 is CAGRGGRDQEIQYF. In DNA, the CDR3 is TGTGCGGGGCGCGGGGGACGAGACCAAGAGATCCAGTACTTC.

This clonotype has a handful of counts. The genes are TRBV7-7 and TRBJ2-1; the match to TRBD2 covers 7 bases. The CDR3 runs 16 residues. CDR1 and CDR2 from the germline V gene are SSHAT and FNYEAQ (reference sequence). The V gene end was trimmed by 5 bases and the J gene end by 3 bases; junction bases not matched to a gene: 10. CDR3 loop: CASSPALAEHYNEQFF. CDR3 in DNA: TGTGCCAGCAGCCCCGCCCTAGCGGAGCACTACAATGAGCAGTTCTTC.

This clonotype was seen a handful of times. The rearrangement uses TRBV7-9 and TRBJ1-4, with 7 bases matching TRBD1. The germline V gene has CDR1 SEHNR and CDR2 FQNEAQ (reference sequence). The CDR3 sequence is 14 residues long. J gave up 7 bases and V 3 bases, and 5 bases lay outside the gene matches. In nucleotides, the CDR3 is TGTGCCAGCAGCTTTAAAGGGGGCTTTGAAAAACTGTTTTTT. Translated: CASSFKGGFEKLFF.

Sample share makes this clonotype large. This chain links TRBV7-6 with TRBJ2-4; D unresolved. From germline, CDR1 is SGHVS and CDR2 FNYEAQ. V was cut by 3 bases and J by 3 bases, with 12 bases left in between. The CDR3 contains 15 residues. This CDR3 is CASSLGMAGKNIQYF. The CDR3, as DNA: TGTGCCAGCAGCTTGGGTATGGCCGGCAAAAACATTCAGTACTTC.

The chain employs TRBV4-1 and TRBJ2-1, with a possible D match to TRBD2 (6 bases). The end of the DNA fits TRBJ2-7 better, so the J call may be wrong. The germline V gene has CDR1 MGHRA and CDR2 YSYEKL. The CDR3 sequence is 19 residues long. As DNA, the CDR3 is TGCGCCAGCAGCCAACTGGAGCGGGCGACCTTAGGGGATAACTACGAGCAGTACTTC. Translation gives CASSQLERATLGDNYEQYF.

The chain is built from TRBV19 and TRBJ2-2; D might be TRBD2 (6 bases). Trimming took off 3 bases at V and 5 bases at J, with 16 bases between the two ends. The CDR3 totals 16 residues. CDR1 and CDR2 (germline): LNHDA, SQIVND (reference sequence). CDR3 DNA: TGTGCCAGTAGTATCCGGGGGAGCAGAGGAACCGGGGAGCTGTTTTTT. It codes for CASSIRGSRGTGELFF. Complete variable domain (other parts from reference TRBV19 and TRBJ2-2): DGGITQSPKYLFRKEGQNVTLSCEQNLNHDAMYWYRQDPGQGLRLIYYSQIVNDFQKGDIAEGYSVSREKKESFPLTVTSAQKNPTAFYLCASSIRGSRGTGELFFGEGSRLTVL.

This clonotype turned up a few times. The V and J genes are TRBV7-9 and TRBJ2-6, with 8 positions matching TRBD1. This CDR3 comprises 21 residues. Looked up from germline, CDR1 is SEHNR and CDR2 is FQNEAQ (reference sequence). Trimming at V came to 5 bases and at J to 0 bases, leaving 18 bases not matched to a gene. The CDR3 here is CASSPGGRGEVGVSGANVLTF. The DNA of the CDR3 is TGTGCCAGCAGCCCAGGGGGCAGGGGAGAGGTTGGGGTCTCTGGGGCCAACGTCCTGACTTTC.

This clonotype was counted ten times or more. The chain couples TRBV10-1 to TRBJ2-5; TRBD2 matches 10 bases. V dropped 3 bases and J dropped 3; count of bases not matched to a gene: 7. CDR3 length: 16 residues. From germline, CDR1 is WNHNN and CDR2 SYGVQD (reference sequence). CDR3 in DNA: TGCGCCAGCAGTGACCCCCAGCTAGCGGGAGAAGAGACCCAGTACTTC. Encoded protein: CASSDPQLAGEETQYF.

The table lists this clonotype with a few counts. The V gene is TRBV7-3, the J gene TRBJ2-1, with 8 bases lining up with TRBD2. The CDR3 extends over 15 amino acids. Per the germline V gene, CDR1 is SGHTA and CDR2 is FQGTGA. V lost 5 bases to trimming and J lost 9 bases; unmatched junction nucleotides: 12. This CDR3 reads CASSPGIAGSGEQFF. The CDR3 bases are TGTGCCAGCAGCCCTGGGATAGCGGGGTCTGGTGAGCAGTTCTTC. The full variable domain, rest sourced from reference TRBV7-3 and TRBJ2-1, is GAGVSQTPSNKVTEKGKYVELRCDPISGHTALYWYRQSLGQGPEFLIYFQGTGAADDSGLPNDRFFAVRPEGSVSTLKIQRTERGDSAVYLCASSPGIAGSGEQFFGPGTRLTVL.

Comments on this clonotype: Compared with germline, one end of the junction differs, possibly owing to a read error. J is TRBJ2-5 and V is TRBV11-2, with D tentatively TRBD2 (6 bases). The CDR3 sequence is 14 residues long. Per the germline V gene, CDR1 is SGHAT and CDR2 is FQNNGV. In DNA, the CDR3 is TGTGCCAGCAGCCAAGGCGCGGGGCCCGAGGTCCTGTATTTC. It yields the protein CASSQGAGPEVLYF.

V and J are TRBV7-8 and TRBJ2-3, with 15 positions matching TRBD2. Germline CDR1 reads SGHVS; CDR2 reads FQNEAQ. V lost 5 bases and J lost 14; bases outside the gene matches: 11. The CDR3 is 15 residues long. The CDR3 spells CASSPSRTSGRERYF. DNA for the CDR3: TGTGCCAGCAGCCCTAGCAGGACTAGCGGGAGGGAACGGTATTTT.

On this clonotype: The junction and the germline gene differ at one end; a read error may be behind it. The V and J genes are TRBV7-2 and TRBJ2-4, with 9 bases fitting TRBD2. The CDR3 extends over 20 amino acids. The germline V gene encodes CDR1 SGHTA and CDR2 FQGNSA. The CDR3: CASSLPGRAGGRCAKDTQYF. The DNA of the CDR3 is TGTGCCAGCAGCTTACCGGGACGCGCGGGGGGGCGGTGCGCCAAAGACACGCAGTATTTC.

There are many counts of this clonotype. This may come from a read error, since a much larger clone is one base off. The genes are TRBV12-3 or TRBV12-4 and TRBJ2-1; D tentatively fits TRBD1 or TRBD2 (5 bases each). Trimming took off 6 bases at V and 13 bases at J, with 22 bases between the two ends. CDR3 length: 14 residues. The CDR3 is CASSGHGRRNIQFF. The CDR3 nucleotides read TGTGCCAGCAGCGGACACGGTCGGAGGAACATTCAGTTCTTC.

With respect to this clonotype: One junction end does not reproduce the germline sequence, and a read error may be involved. The chain recombines TRBV5-5 with TRBJ2-5; TRBD1 agrees at 7 bases. Looked up from germline, CDR1 is SGHKS and CDR2 is YYEKEE (reference sequence). This CDR3 spans 13 amino acids. The CDR3 reads CASSTGDEKSQFF. The CDR3 DNA reads TGTGCCAGCAGCACAGGGGATGAGAAGTCCCAGTTTTTC.

The chain has TRBV18 and TRBJ2-5; D possibly corresponds to TRBD1 (5 bases). The assigned J gene may be wrong: the sequence end matches TRBJ2-7 better. Germline values: CDR1 KGHSH, CDR2 LQKENI. CDR3 length: 13 residues. Written as DNA, the CDR3 is TGTGCCAGCTCACCGGGGCAATACTACGAGCAGTACTTC. Protein sequence: CASSPGQYYEQYF.

This clonotype has only a few counts. The chain couples TRBV9 to TRBJ2-3, with D unresolved. The CDR3 consists of 15 residues. Per germline, CDR1 SGDLS and CDR2 YYNGEE. Trimming removed 0 bases from V and 0 bases from J, with 8 bases in between. The chain's CDR3 is CASSVGLESTDTQYF. For the CDR3, the DNA is TGTGCCAGCAGCGTAGGGCTAGAGAGCACAGATACGCAGTATTTT.

This clonotype was found once. The gene calls are TRBV12-3 or TRBV12-4 and TRBJ2-1, with D maybe TRBD2 (6 bases). Gene TRBJ2-7 matches the end of the DNA better, so the J call may be wrong. This CDR3 comprises 15 residues. The CDR3 protein is CASSPSDSSYNEQYF. In DNA form, the CDR3 reads TGTGCCAGCAGCCCTAGCGACTCCTCCTACAATGAGCAGTACTTC.

On this clonotype itself: The germline gene is not matched at one end of the junction; a read error may be the cause. The J gene is TRBJ2-3, the V gene TRBV6-1; the D gene is possibly TRBD2 (6 bases). Germline CDR1 is MNHNS and CDR2 is SASEGT. The CDR3 has 16 residues. CDR3 residues: CASAGLWGRYPETQYF. The CDR3 bases are TGTGCCAGCGCGGGGCTTTGGGGACGCTACCCAGAGACGCAGTATTTT.